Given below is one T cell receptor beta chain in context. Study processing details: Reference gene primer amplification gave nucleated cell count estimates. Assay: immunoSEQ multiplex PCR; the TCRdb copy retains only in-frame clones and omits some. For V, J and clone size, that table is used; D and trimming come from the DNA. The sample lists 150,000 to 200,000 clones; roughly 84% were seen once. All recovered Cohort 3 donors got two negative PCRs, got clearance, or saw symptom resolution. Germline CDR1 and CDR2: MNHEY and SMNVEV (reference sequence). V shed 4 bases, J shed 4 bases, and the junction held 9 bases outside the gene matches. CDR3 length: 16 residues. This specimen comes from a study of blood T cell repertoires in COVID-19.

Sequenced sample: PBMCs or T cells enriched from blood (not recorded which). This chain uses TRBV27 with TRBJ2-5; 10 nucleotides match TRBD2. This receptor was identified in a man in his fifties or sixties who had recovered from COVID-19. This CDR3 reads CASSSTLAGVTETQYF. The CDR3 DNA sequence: TGTGCCAGCAGTTCGACCCTAGCGGGAGTGACAGAGACCCAGTACTTC.